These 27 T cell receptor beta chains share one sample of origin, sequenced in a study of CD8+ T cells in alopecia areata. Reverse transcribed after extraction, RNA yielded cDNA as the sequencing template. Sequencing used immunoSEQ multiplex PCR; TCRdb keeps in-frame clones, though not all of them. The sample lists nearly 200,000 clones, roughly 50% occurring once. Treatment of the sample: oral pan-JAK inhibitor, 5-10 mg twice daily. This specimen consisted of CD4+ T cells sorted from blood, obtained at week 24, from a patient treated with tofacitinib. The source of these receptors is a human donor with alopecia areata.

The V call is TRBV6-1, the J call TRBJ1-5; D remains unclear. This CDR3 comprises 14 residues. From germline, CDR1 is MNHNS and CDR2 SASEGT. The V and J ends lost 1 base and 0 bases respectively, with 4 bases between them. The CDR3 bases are TGTGCCAGCAGTGAAGGGAATAGCAATCAGCCCCAGCATTTT. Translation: CASSEGNSNQPQHF.

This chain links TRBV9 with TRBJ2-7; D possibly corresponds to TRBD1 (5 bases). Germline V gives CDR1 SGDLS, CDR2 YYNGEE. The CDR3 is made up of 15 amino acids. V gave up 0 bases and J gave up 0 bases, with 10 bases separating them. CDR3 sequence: CASSVEGLPSYEQYF. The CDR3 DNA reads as TGTGCCAGCAGCGTAGAGGGGCTCCCCTCCTACGAGCAGTACTTC.

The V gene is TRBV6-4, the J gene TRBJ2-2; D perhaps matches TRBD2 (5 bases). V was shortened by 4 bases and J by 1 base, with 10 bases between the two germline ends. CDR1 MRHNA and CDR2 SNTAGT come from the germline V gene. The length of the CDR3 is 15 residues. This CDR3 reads CASSVEGLNTGELFF. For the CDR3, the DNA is TGTGCCAGCAGTGTTGAGGGCCTGAACACCGGGGAGCTGTTTTTT.

CDR3 residues: CASSVSPVTGELFF. The CDR3, as DNA: TGTGCCAGCAGCGTCTCTCCGGTAACCGGGGAGCTGTTTTTT. The V gene is TRBV9, the J gene TRBJ2-2, with D hard to call. V was clipped by 2 bases and J by 5 bases, with 10 bases between them. This CDR3 spans 14 amino acids. Germline CDR1 and CDR2: SGDLS and YYNGEE.

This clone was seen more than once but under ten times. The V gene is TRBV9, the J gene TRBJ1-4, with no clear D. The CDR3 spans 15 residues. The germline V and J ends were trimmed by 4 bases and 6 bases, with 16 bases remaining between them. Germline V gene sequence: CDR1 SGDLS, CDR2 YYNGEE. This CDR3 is CASSRTEVRDEKLFF. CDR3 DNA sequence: TGTGCCAGCAGCAGAACCGAGGTGAGAGATGAAAAACTGTTTTTT.

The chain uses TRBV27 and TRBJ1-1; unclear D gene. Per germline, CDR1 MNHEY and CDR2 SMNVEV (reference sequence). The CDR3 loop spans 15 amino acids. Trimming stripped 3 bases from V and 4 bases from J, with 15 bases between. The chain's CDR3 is CASSFGLRSSTEAFF. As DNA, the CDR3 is TGTGCCAGCAGTTTCGGGCTGCGGTCGAGCACTGAAGCTTTCTTT.

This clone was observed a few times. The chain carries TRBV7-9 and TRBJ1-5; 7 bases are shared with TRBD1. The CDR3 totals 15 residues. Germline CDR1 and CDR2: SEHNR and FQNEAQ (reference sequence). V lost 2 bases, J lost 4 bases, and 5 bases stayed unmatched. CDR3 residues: CASSLTGQANQPQHF. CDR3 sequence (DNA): TGTGCCAGCAGCTTAACAGGACAGGCAAATCAGCCCCAGCATTTT. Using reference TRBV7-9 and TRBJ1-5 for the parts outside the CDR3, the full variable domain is DTGVSQNPRHKITKRGQNVTFRCDPISEHNRLYWYRQTLGQGPEFLTYFQNEAQLEKSRLLSDRFSAERPKGSFSTLEIQRTEQGDSAMYLCASSLTGQANQPQHFGDGTRLSIL.

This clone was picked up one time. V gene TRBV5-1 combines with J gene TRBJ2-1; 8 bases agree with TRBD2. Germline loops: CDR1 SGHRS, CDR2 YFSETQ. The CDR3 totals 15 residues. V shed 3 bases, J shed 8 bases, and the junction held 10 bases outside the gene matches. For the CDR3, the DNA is TGCGCCAGCAGCTCGTTAGCGGGATCTGGCGATGAGCAGTTCTTC. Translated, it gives CASSSLAGSGDEQFF.

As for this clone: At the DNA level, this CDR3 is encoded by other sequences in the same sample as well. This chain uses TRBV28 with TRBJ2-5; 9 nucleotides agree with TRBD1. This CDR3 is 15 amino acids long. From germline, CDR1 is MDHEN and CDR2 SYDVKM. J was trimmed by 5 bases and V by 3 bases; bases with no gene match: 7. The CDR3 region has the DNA TGTGCCAGCAGTTTCCCCGGGACAGGGCAGGAGACCCAGTACTTC. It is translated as CASSFPGTGQETQYF.

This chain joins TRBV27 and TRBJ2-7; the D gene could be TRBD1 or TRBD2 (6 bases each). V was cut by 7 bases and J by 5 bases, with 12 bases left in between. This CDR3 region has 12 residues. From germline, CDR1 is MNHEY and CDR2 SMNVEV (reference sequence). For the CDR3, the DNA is TGTGCCAGCAAAAACAGGGAGGACGAGCAGTACTTC. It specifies CASKNREDEQYF.

The CDR3, as DNA: TGTGCCAGCAGCTTAGAGCCGGTCAATGAGCAGTTCTTC. This translates into CASSLEPVNEQFF. The chain combines TRBV7-2 with TRBJ2-1; D is uncertain. Trimming removed 1 base at V and 6 bases at J, with 7 bases between. CDR3 length: 13 residues. Germline-derived CDR1 and CDR2 are SGHTA and FQGNSA. The variable domain in full, completed from reference TRBV7-2 and TRBJ2-1, reads GAGVSQSPSNKVTEKGKDVELRCDPISGHTALYWYRQSLGQGLEFLIYFQGNSAPDKSGLPSDRFSAERTGGSVSTLTIQRTQQEDSAVYLCASSLEPVNEQFFGPGTRLTVL.

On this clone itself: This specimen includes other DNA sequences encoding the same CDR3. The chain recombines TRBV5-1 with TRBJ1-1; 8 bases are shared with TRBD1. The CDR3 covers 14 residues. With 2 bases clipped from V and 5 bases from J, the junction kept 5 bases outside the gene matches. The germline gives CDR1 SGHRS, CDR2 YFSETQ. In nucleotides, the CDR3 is TGCGCCAGCAGCTTACAGGGGGGAGAAACTGAAGCTTTCTTT. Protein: CASSLQGGETEAFF.

The DNA of the CDR3 is TGTGCCAGCAGCTTGGGAAGGGATGGCTACACCTTC. Amino acids: CASSLGRDGYTF. The chain is built from TRBV5-6 and TRBJ1-2; D call uncertain. The germline V gene encodes CDR1 SGHDT and CDR2 YYEEEE. The ends were cut back, 0 bases at V and 6 bases at J, with 6 bases in the middle. The CDR3 covers 12 residues. The entire variable domain, with the rest obtained from reference TRBV5-6 and TRBJ1-2, is as follows: DAGVTQSPTHLIKTRGQQVTLRCSPKSGHDTVSWYQQALGQGPQFIFQYYEEEERQRGNFPDRFSGHQFPNYSSELNVNALLLGDSALYLCASSLGRDGYTFGSGTRLTVV.

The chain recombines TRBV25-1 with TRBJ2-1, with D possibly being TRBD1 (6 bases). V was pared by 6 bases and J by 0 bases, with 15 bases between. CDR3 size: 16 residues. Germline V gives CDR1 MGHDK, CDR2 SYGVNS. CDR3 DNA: TGTGCCAGCAGCGATACAGGGATCAGCTCCTACAATGAGCAGTTCTTC. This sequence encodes CASSDTGISSYNEQFF. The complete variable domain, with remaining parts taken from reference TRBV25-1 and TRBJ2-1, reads EADIYQTPRYLVIGTGKKITLECSQTMGHDKMYWYQQDPGMELHLIHYSYGVNSTEKGDLSSESTVSRIRTEHFPLTLESARPSHTSQYLCASSDTGISSYNEQFFGPGTRLTVL.

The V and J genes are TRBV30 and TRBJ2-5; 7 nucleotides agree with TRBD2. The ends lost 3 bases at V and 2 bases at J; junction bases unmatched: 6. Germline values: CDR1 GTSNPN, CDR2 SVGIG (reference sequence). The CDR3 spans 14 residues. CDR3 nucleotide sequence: TGTGCCTGGAGAGTACCGGGACTACAAGAGACCCAGTACTTC. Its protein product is CAWRVPGLQETQYF.

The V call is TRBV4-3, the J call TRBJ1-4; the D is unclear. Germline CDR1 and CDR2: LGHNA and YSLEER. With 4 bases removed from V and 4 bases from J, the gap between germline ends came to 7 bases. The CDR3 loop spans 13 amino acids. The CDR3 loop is CASSLAGNEKLFF. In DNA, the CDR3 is TGCGCCAGCAGCCTTGCTGGTAATGAAAAACTGTTTTTT.

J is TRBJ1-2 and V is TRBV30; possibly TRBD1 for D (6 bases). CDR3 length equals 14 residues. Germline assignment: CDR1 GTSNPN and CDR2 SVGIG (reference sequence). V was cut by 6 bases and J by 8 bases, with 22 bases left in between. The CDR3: CACLVALAGDGYTF. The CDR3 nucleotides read TGTGCCTGTTTAGTCGCCCTGGCAGGGGACGGCTACACCTTC.

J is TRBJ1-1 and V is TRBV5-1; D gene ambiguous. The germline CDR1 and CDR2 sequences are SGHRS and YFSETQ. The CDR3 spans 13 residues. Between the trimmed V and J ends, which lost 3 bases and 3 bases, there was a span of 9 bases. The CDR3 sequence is CASSSSRDTEAFF. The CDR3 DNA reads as TGCGCCAGCAGCTCGAGCCGGGACACTGAAGCTTTCTTT.

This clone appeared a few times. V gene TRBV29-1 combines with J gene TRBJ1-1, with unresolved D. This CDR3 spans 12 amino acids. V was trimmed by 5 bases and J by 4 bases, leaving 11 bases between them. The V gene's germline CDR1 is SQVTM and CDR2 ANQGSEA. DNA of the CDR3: TGCAGCGTTTCCCAGTGGAGCACTGAAGCTTTCTTT. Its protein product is CSVSQWSTEAFF.

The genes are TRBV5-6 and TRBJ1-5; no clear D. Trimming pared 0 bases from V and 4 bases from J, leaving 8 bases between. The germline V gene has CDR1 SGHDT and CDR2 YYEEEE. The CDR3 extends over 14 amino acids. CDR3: CASSLASQNQPQHF. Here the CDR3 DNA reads TGTGCCAGCAGCTTGGCTAGCCAAAATCAGCCCCAGCATTTT. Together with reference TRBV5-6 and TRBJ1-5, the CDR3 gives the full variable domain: DAGVTQSPTHLIKTRGQQVTLRCSPKSGHDTVSWYQQALGQGPQFIFQYYEEEERQRGNFPDRFSGHQFPNYSSELNVNALLLGDSALYLCASSLASQNQPQHFGDGTRLSIL.

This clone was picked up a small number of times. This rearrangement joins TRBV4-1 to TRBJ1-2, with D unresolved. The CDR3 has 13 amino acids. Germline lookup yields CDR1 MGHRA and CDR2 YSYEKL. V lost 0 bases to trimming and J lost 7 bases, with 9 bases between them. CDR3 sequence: CASSQDKLPGYTF. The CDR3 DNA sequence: TGCGCCAGCAGCCAAGACAAGCTCCCTGGCTACACCTTC.

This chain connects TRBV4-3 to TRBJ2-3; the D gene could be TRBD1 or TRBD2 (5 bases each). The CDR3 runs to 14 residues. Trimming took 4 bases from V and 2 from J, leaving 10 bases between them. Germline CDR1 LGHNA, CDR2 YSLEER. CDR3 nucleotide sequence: TGCGCCAGCAGCCGGGGGTTGGCCACAGATACGCAGTATTTT. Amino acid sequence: CASSRGLATDTQYF.

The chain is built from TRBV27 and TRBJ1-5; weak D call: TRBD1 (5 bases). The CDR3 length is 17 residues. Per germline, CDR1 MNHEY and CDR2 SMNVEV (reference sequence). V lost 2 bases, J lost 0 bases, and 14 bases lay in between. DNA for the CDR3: TGTGCCAGCAGTTTAATCTTCGAGGGGTATAGCAATCAGCCCCAGCATTTT. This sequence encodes CASSLIFEGYSNQPQHF.

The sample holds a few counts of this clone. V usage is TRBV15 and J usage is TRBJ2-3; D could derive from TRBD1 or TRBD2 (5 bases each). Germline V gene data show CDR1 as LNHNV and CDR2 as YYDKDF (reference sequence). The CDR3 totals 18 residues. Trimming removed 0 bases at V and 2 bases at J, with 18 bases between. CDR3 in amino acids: CATSRDWGLYPTTDTQYF. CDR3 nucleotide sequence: TGTGCCACCAGCAGAGATTGGGGGTTGTACCCGACCACAGATACGCAGTATTTT. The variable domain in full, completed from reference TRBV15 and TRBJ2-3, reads DAMVIQNPRYQVTQFGKPVTLSCSQTLNHNVMYWYQQKSSQAPKLLFHYYDKDFNNEADTPDNFQSRRPNTSFCFLDIRSPGLGDTAMYLCATSRDWGLYPTTDTQYFGPGTRLTVL.

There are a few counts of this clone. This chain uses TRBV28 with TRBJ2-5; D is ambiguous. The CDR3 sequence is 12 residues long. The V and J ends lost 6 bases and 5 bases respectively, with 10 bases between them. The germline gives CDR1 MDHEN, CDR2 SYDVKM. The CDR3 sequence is CASSATRETQYF. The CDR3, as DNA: TGTGCCAGCAGCGCTACCCGGGAGACCCAGTACTTC. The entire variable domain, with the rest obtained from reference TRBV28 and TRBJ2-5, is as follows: DVKVTQSSRYLVKRTGEKVFLECVQDMDHENMFWYRQDPGLGLRLIYFSYDVKMKEKGDIPEGYSVSREKKERFSLILESASTNQTSMYLCASSATRETQYFGPGTRLLVL.

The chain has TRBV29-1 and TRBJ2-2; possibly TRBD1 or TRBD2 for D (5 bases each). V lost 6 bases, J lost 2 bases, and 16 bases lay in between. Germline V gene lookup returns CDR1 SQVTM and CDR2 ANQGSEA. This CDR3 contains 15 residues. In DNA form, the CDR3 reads TGCAGCGTCGCCACCGGGACGGCAAACACCGGGGAGCTGTTTTTT. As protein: CSVATGTANTGELFF.

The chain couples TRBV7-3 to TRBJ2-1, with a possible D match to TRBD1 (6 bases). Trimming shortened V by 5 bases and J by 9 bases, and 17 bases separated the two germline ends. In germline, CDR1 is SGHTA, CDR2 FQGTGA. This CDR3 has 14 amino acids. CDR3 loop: CASSPQQGSFEQFF. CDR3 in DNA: TGTGCCAGCAGCCCCCAACAGGGATCTTTTGAGCAGTTCTTC.